Listed below are T cell receptor beta chains from one sample, sequenced in a study of control samples from healthy donors and cancer patients. Sequencing was performed with immunoSEQ multiplex PCR; in TCRdb, only in-frame clones are kept and a portion is missing. The sample carries 96,000 or so clones, over 90% recorded once. Material: blood. The source of these receptors is a young man in good health. CDR3s include the opening cysteine and the closing phenylalanine or tryptophan. Fields, in order: J gene, V gene, clone size, CDR3 length, D gene, CDR3 DNA, CDR3 protein. The D gene is left open where the match is weak. The size of a clone is reported for some rows only, either as once, few or many, or as a class for expanded clones.

>TRBJ1-1|TRBV2|-|14|-
TGTGCCAGCAGTGAAAATCTTCGGAACACTGAAGCTTTCTTT
CASSENLRNTEAFF
>TRBJ1-2|TRBV29-1|-|17|TRBD1
TGCAGCGTGGCCCTCAAGGACAGGAAAACGCGTAACTATGGCTACACCTTC
CSVALKDRKTRNYGYTF
>TRBJ1-1|TRBV27|-|13|TRBD1
TGTGCCAGAAGGGGGCAGGGAGACACTGAAGCTTTCTTT
CARRGQGDTEAFF
>TRBJ2-7|TRBV2|-|13|-
TGTGCCAGCAGTGAGCCGGGGGACGACGAGCAGTACTTC
CASSEPGDDEQYF
>TRBJ2-1|TRBV7-9|-|15|TRBD2
TGTGCCAGCAGCTCAGCGGGACTCGGCTACAATGAGCAGTTCTTC
CASSSAGLGYNEQFF
>TRBJ2-7|TRBV6-5|-|12|-
TGTGCCAGCAGTTACTCGTCCTACGAGCAGTACTTC
CASSYSSYEQYF
>TRBJ1-1|TRBV10-2|once|11|-
TGCGCCAGCGGCCTAGGGACTGAAGCTTTCTTT
CASGLGTEAFF
>TRBJ1-1|TRBV5-5|-|15|TRBD1
TGTGCCAGCAGCTGGGGACAGGGGGCAAACACTGAAGCTTTCTTT
CASSWGQGANTEAFF
>TRBJ2-3|TRBV24-1|few|12|-
TGTGCCACCAGTGAGGGTACGGATACGCAGTATTTT
CATSEGTDTQYF
>TRBJ2-7|TRBV19|-|14|-
TGTGCCAGTAGCCCTACGGATGATCGTAGCGAGCAGTACTTC
CASSPTDDRSEQYF
>TRBJ2-5|TRBV7-2|-|18|TRBD1
TGTGCCAGCACCCCGCGGGACTTGGGACAGGGACTTTTGGAGACCCAGTACTTC
CASTPRDLGQGLLETQYF
>TRBJ2-5|TRBV12-3/TRBV12-4|-|13|-
TGTGCCAGCAGTTTGGGACCTGGAGAGACCCAGTACTTC
CASSLGPGETQYF
>TRBJ1-5|TRBV6-5|-|11|-
TGTGCCAGCGGAGAGGGTCAGCCCCAGCATTTT
CASGEGQPQHF
>TRBJ2-1|TRBV4-2|-|14|-
TGTGCCAGCGCCGGAGTTGGCAGGGACAATGAGCAGTTCTTC
CASAGVGRDNEQFF
>TRBJ1-3|TRBV6-5|once|15|TRBD1
TGTGCCAGCAGGCCGGGACAGCTATTTTGGGACACCATATATTTT
CASRPGQLFWDTIYF
>TRBJ1-4|TRBV19|once|13|TRBD1
TGTGCCAGTAGCCCGGGACAGAAAGAAAAACTGTTTTTT
CASSPGQKEKLFF
>TRBJ2-1|TRBV7-3|-|15|TRBD2
TGTGCCAGCAGCTCAAGCGGGAGTGTTTGGGATGAGCAGTTCTTC
CASSSSGSVWDEQFF
>TRBJ2-7|TRBV2|-|16|TRBD2
TGTGCCAGCAGGAAGGATAGCGGGAGGGCCCTCTACGAGCAGTACTTC
CASRKDSGRALYEQYF
>TRBJ2-2|TRBV21-1|-|22|-
TGTGCCAGCAGCAAAGCTGGGAACGGACAGGGGGCTGTGGAGAATGACACCGGGGAGCTGTTTTTT
CASSKAGNGQGAVENDTGELFF
>TRBJ1-5|TRBV5-6|-|12|-
TGTGCCAGCAATTCGGGGAATCAGCCCCAGCATTTT
CASNSGNQPQHF
>TRBJ1-4|TRBV27|-|14|-
TGTGCCAGCAGAGGACGTACAACTAATGAAAAACTGTTTTTT
CASRGRTTNEKLFF
>TRBJ2-3|TRBV5-4|-|16|-
TGTGCCAGCAGCCGAATTGGACGGACGAGCACAGATACGCAGTATTTT
CASSRIGRTSTDTQYF
>TRBJ1-1|TRBV7-9|once|11|-
TGTGCCAGCAGCTCCGTCTCCGTAGCTTTCTTT
CASSSVSVAFF
>TRBJ1-2|TRBV5-4|-|14|-
TGTGCCAGCAGCTTGGGGGCAGGCGATGGTGGCTACACCTTC
CASSLGAGDGGYTF
>TRBJ1-2|TRBV12-3/TRBV12-4|-|13|-
TGTGCCAGCAGTCCAGGGACGGTCTATGGCTACACCTTC
CASSPGTVYGYTF
>TRBJ1-4|TRBV7-2|-|16|-
TGTGCCAGCAGCACCGAGGACAGCCCAACTAATGAAAAACTGTTTTTT
CASSTEDSPTNEKLFF
>TRBJ1-1|TRBV5-1|-|13|-
TGCGCCAGCAGCTTCGTAACGAACACTGAAGCTTTCTTT
CASSFVTNTEAFF
>TRBJ1-2|TRBV5-6|-|13|-
TGTGCCAGTGACAGTGGGGCGGGCTATGGCTACACCTTC
CASDSGAGYGYTF
>TRBJ1-5|TRBV27|-|14|-
TGTGCCAGCAGTACAGGGACTCAGAATCAGCCCCAGCATTTT
CASSTGTQNQPQHF
>TRBJ2-7|TRBV19|-|14|TRBD2
TGTGCCAGTAGTATAGGTAGCGGGAGCTACGAGCAGTACTTC
CASSIGSGSYEQYF
>TRBJ1-2|TRBV2|-|13|TRBD1
TGTGCCAGCAGTGATGGGACAGGGGAACCCTACACCTTC
CASSDGTGEPYTF
>TRBJ1-1|TRBV6-2/TRBV6-3|medium-sized|13|-
TGTGCCAGCAGCCTTACAGAGAACACTGAAGCTTTCTTT
CASSLTENTEAFF